The rows below give T cell receptor beta chains drawn from one sample of a study of blood T cell repertoires in COVID-19. The repertoire was sequenced with immunoSEQ multiplex PCR; TCRdb's copy has only in-frame clones and lacks some. The table includes about 81,000 clones, roughly four fifths detected once. The sequenced material came from peripheral blood. Source of these receptors: a man aged 55 to 69 with acute or convalescent COVID-19. Each CDR3 is given with its conserved first and last residue. A D gene is named only where the DNA matches it firmly. Clone size is given for some rows only: seen once, a few or many times, or a class if the clone is expanded.

cdr3_aa	cdr3_nt	d_call	v_call	j_call	clone_size
CASTRDRVGGQPQHF	TGTGCCAGCACCAGGGACAGGGTGGGGGGTCAGCCCCAGCATTTT	TRBD1	TRBV6-5	TRBJ1-5	NA
CSANGQGETEAFF	TGCAGCGCTAATGGACAGGGGGAAACTGAAGCTTTCTTT	TRBD1	TRBV29-1	TRBJ1-1	NA
CASTPNYGYTF	TGTGCCAGCACCCCGAACTATGGCTACACCTTC	NA	TRBV6-6	TRBJ1-2	NA
CASSLGLAGTDTQYF	TGCGCCAGCAGCTTGGGGCTAGCGGGCACAGATACGCAGTATTTT	TRBD2	TRBV5-1	TRBJ2-3	NA
CASSQQYRDNEQFF	TGTGCTAGCAGCCAACAATACAGAGACAATGAGCAGTTCTTC	NA	TRBV7-7	TRBJ2-1	NA
CASQTGTGNSPLHF	TGCGCCAGCCAAACCGGGACAGGTAATTCACCCCTCCACTTT	TRBD1	TRBV5-1	TRBJ1-6	NA
CASRGDSLNYGYTF	TGTGCCAGCAGGGGGGACAGCCTGAACTATGGCTACACCTTC	TRBD1	TRBV7-9	TRBJ1-2	NA
CASSSGDGVDIQYF	TGTGCCAGCAGCTCGGGGGATGGGGTGGACATTCAGTACTTC	NA	TRBV7-8	TRBJ2-4	NA
CASSEALTSIEQYF	TGTGCCAGCAGTGAAGCCTTGACTAGCATCGAGCAGTACTTC	TRBD2	TRBV2	TRBJ2-7	NA
CASSQSELTPRGEQYF	TGTGCCAGCAGCCAATCCGAACTAACCCCCAGGGGCGAGCAGTACTTC	NA	TRBV3-1/TRBV3-2	TRBJ2-7	NA
CSVPSQGFLYGYTF	TGCAGCGTCCCGAGTCAGGGCTTCCTCTATGGCTACACCTTC	NA	TRBV29-1	TRBJ1-2	NA
CASSQNRQGVKTEAFF	TGTGCCAGTAGCCAAAACCGACAGGGGGTAAAGACTGAAGCTTTCTTT	TRBD1	TRBV19	TRBJ1-1	many
CASSRTGGETQYF	TGTGCCAGCTCACGGACAGGGGGTGAGACCCAGTACTTC	TRBD1	TRBV18	TRBJ2-5	NA
CASSPTGDQQPQHF	TGTGCCAGCTCTCCTACAGGGGACCAGCAGCCCCAGCATTTT	TRBD1	TRBV18	TRBJ1-5	NA
CASRATGLNGYTF	TGTGCCAGCAGAGCGACAGGGCTTAATGGCTACACCTTC	TRBD1	TRBV2	TRBJ1-2	NA
CASSSYTGTGENTIYF	TGTGCCAGCAGCTCATATACCGGGACAGGGGAAAACACCATATATTTT	TRBD1	TRBV7-2	TRBJ1-3	NA
CASREEADYGEQYF	TGTGCCAGCCGGGAGGAGGCAGACTATGGAGAGCAGTACTTC	TRBD2	TRBV28	TRBJ2-7	NA
CASSQEGTSGSYGIQYF	TGTGCCAGCAGCCAAGAGGGGACTAGCGGGAGTTACGGCATTCAGTACTTC	TRBD2	TRBV7-8	TRBJ2-4	NA
CASSFGRTYEQYF	TGTGCCAGCAGCTTCGGACGGACTTACGAGCAGTACTTC	NA	TRBV7-8	TRBJ2-7	NA
CASRLSLRTGDTGELFF	TGTGCAAGTCGCTTAAGCCTGAGGACAGGGGACACCGGGGAGCTGTTTTTT	NA	TRBV12-2	TRBJ2-2	NA
CASTMGGIGDGYTF	TGTGCCAGCACCATGGGAGGAATTGGAGATGGCTACACCTTC	NA	TRBV19	TRBJ1-2	NA
CASSQDSGGRQPQHF	TGTGCCAGCAGCCAAGATTCAGGGGGCAGGCAGCCCCAGCATTTT	TRBD1	TRBV4-2	TRBJ1-5	NA
CASVSTGEGSGNTIYF	TGTGCCAGCGTTTCGACAGGGGAAGGATCCGGAAACACCATATATTTT	TRBD1	TRBV28	TRBJ1-3	NA
CASSDGMYNEQFF	TGTGCCAGCAGCGACGGGATGTACAATGAGCAGTTCTTC	NA	TRBV9	TRBJ2-1	NA
CASSSRESSYEQYF	TGTGCCAGCAGTTCGCGGGAGAGCTCCTACGAGCAGTACTTC	TRBD2	TRBV6-2/TRBV6-3	TRBJ2-7	NA
CASFARRDSSEAFF	TGTGCCAGCTTTGCACGCAGGGATAGCTCTGAAGCTTTCTTT	NA	TRBV6-5	TRBJ1-1	NA
CAWNIGPGGYTF	TGTGCCTGGAACATCGGGCCGGGAGGCTACACCTTC	NA	TRBV30	TRBJ1-2	NA
CASSQYYGDTQYF	TGTGCCAGCAGCCAATACTATGGAGATACGCAGTATTTT	NA	TRBV14	TRBJ2-3	NA
CASSLGRTNYGYTF	TGTGCCAGCAGTTTGGGCAGGACTAACTATGGCTACACCTTC	NA	TRBV27	TRBJ1-2	NA